This T cell receptor (beta chain) was identified during a study of technical replicates of blood from a handful of donors. The CDR3 has 15 residues. Germline-derived CDR1 and CDR2 are KGHSH and LQKENI. V gave up 3 bases and J gave up 4 bases, with 13 bases separating them. The data were produced by immunoSEQ multiplex PCR, yet TCRdb's version contains in-frame clones alone and is incomplete. The table has tens of thousands of clones, about 90% seen once. The TCR comes from a human donor in good health. The chain employs TRBV18 and TRBJ1-5, with D possibly being TRBD1 (5 bases). Sample: T cells isolated from PBMCs. CDR3 residues: CASSPRVGGNQPQHF. As DNA, the CDR3 is TGTGCCAGCTCACCCCGGGTCGGGGGGAATCAGCCCCAGCATTTT.